This record covers a single TCR beta chain. The data were taken from a study of blood T cell repertoires in COVID-19. Across the whole study: From the United States, Italy and Spain came samples of acute and convalescent COVID-19. Nucleic acid was either cDNA or gDNA, and it came from T cells, B-cell-depleted T cells, or PBMCs.

Germline V lookup: CDR1 MDHEN, CDR2 SYDVKM. The CDR3 is made up of 16 amino acids. V lost 5 bases and J lost 6; bases outside the gene matches: 9. Authors' processing steps: Nucleated cell counts were estimated from reference gene primer amplification. Measured with immunoSEQ multiplex PCR; TCRdb has only the in-frame clones, and not every one. That table supplies the V and J calls and clone size; D and trimming were determined from the DNA. Of 200,000 to 300,000 clones listed, around 87% were seen once; the top ten hold 2.3%. This clonotype was obtained from a woman between 45 and 65 years old with acute or convalescent COVID-19. The specimen sequenced was peripheral blood. This sequence joins TRBV28 and TRBJ2-5; 13 bases map to TRBD2. As DNA, the CDR3 is TGTGCCAGCAGTATCATACTAGCGGGAGGGTTCAAGACCCAGTACTTC. It is translated as CASSIILAGGFKTQYF.